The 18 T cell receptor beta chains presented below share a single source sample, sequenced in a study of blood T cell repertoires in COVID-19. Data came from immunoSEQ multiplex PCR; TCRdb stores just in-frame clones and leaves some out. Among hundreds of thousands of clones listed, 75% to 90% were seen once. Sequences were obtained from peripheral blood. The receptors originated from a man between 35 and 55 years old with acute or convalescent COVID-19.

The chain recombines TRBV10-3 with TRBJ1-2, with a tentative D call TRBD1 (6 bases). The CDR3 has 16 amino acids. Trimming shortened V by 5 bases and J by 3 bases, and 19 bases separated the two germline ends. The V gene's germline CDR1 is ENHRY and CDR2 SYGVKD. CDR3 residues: CAISNGAYREYYGYTF. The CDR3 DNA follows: TGTGCCATCAGTAATGGGGCCTACAGGGAGTACTATGGCTACACCTTC.

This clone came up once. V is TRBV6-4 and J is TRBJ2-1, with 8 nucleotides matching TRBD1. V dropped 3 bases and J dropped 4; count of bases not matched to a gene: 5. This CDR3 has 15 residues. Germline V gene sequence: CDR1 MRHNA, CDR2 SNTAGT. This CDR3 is CASSEGQGAYNEQFF. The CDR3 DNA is TGTGCCAGCAGTGAGGGGCAGGGGGCGTACAATGAGCAGTTCTTC.

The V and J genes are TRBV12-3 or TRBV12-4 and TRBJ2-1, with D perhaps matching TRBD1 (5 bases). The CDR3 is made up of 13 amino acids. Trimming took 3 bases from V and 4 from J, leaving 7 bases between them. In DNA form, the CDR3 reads TGTGCCAGCAGTTTGGGGCCATACAATGAGCAGTTCTTC. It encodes CASSLGPYNEQFF.

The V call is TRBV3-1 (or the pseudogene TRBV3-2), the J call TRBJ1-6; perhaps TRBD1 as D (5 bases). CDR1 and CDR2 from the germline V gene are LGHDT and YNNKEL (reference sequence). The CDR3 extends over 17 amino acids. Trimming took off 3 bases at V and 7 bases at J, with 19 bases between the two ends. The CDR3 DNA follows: TGTGCCAGCAGCCACAAGCCCGGGGGGGTGGGGAATTCACCCCTCCACTTT. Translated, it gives CASSHKPGGVGNSPLHF.

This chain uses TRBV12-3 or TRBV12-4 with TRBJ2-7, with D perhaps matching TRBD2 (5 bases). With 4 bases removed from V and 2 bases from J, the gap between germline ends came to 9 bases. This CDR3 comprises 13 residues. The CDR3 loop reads CASSWGDTYEQYF. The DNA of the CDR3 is TGTGCCAGCAGTTGGGGAGACACCTACGAGCAGTACTTC.

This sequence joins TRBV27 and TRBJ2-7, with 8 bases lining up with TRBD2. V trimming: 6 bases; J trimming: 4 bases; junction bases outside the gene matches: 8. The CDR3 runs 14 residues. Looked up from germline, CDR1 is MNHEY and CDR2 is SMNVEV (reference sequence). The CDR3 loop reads CASRGGGGLYEQYF. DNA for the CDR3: TGTGCCAGCAGGGGGGGCGGGGGGCTTTACGAGCAGTACTTC.

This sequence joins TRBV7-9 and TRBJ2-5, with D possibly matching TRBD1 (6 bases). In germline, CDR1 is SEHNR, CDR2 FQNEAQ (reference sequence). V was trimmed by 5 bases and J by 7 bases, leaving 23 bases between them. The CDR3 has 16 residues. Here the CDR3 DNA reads TGTGCCAGCAGCCCCTGGGAACAGGGCCAATCAGGGACCCAGTACTTC. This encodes CASSPWEQGQSGTQYF.

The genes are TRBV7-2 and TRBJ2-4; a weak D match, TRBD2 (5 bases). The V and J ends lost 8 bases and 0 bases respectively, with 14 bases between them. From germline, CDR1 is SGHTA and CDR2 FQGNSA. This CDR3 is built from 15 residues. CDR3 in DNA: TGTGCCAGCTCTCCCGGACTTGAAGCCAAAAACATTCAGTACTTC. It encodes CASSPGLEAKNIQYF.

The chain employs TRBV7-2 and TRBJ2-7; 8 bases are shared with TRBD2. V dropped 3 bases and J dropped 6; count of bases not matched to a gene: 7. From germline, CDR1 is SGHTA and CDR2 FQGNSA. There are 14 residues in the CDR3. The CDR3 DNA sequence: TGTGCCAGCAGCTTGACCGGGACTAGAGGCGAGCAGTACTTC. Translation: CASSLTGTRGEQYF.

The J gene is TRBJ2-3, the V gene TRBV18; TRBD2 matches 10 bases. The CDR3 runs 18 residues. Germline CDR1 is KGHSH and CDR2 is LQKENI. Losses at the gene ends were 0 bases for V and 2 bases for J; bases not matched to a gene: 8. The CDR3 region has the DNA TGTGCCAGCTCACCACCGGGGCTAGCGGGGGAACCCACAGATACGCAGTATTTT. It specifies CASSPPGLAGEPTDTQYF.

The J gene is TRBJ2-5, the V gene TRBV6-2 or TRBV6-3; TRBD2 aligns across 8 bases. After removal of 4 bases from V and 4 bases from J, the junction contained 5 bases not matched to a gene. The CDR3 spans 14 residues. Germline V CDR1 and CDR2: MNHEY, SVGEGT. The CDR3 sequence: CASSSGGIVETQYF. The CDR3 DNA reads TGTGCCAGCAGTTCGGGGGGGATCGTAGAGACCCAGTACTTC.

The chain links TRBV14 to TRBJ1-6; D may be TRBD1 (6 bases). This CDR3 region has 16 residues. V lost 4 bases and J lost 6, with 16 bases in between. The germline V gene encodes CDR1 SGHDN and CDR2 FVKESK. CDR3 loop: CASSLRGGRVNSPLHF. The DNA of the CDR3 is TGTGCCAGCAGCCTTAGGGGGGGGCGAGTTAATTCACCCCTCCACTTT.

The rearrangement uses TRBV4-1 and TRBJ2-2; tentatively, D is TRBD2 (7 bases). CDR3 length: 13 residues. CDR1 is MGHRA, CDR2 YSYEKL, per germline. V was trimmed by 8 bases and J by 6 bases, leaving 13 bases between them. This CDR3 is CASSGEGPGELFF. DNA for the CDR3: TGCGCCAGCTCAGGGGAGGGTCCCGGGGAGCTGTTTTTT.

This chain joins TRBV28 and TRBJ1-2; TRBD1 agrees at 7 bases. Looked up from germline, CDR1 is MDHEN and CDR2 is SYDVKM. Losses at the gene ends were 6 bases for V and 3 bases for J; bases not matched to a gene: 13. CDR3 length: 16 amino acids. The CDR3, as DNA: TGTGCCAGCAGCACGACAGGGAGCCCCATCTACTATGGCTACACCTTC. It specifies CASSTTGSPIYYGYTF.

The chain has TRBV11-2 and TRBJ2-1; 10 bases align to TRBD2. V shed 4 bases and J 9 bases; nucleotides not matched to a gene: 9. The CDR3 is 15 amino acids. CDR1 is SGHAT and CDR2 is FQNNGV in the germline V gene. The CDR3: CASSYLSGRFFEQFF. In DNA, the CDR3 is TGTGCCAGCAGCTATCTTAGCGGGAGGTTTTTTGAGCAGTTCTTC.

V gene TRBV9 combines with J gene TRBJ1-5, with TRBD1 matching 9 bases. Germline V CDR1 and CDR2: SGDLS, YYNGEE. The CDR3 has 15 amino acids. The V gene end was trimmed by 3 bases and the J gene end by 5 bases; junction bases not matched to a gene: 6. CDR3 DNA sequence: TGTGCCAGCAGCGCGACAGGGGGAACGGATCAGCCCCAGCATTTT. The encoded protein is CASSATGGTDQPQHF.

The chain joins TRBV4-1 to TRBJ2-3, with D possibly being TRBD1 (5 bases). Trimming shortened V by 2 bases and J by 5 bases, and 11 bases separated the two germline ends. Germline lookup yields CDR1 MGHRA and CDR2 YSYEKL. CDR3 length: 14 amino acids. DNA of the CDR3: TGCGCCAGCAGCCAAAGACAGCTGCAAGATACGCAGTATTTT. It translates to CASSQRQLQDTQYF.

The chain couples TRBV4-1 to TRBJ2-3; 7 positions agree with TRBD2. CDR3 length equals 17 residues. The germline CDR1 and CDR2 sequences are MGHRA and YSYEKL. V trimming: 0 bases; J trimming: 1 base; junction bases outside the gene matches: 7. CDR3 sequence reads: CASSQDRGDYGTDTQYF. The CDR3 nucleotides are TGCGCCAGCAGCCAAGATCGAGGGGACTATGGCACAGATACGCAGTATTTT.